This is a list of T cell receptor beta chains from one sample in a study of CD8+CD57+ T cells in acquired aplastic anemia. TCRdb reprocessed the reads with MiXCR, giving one entry per CDR3 protein. The sample records approximately 150,000 distinct CDR3 sequences, around 43% being singletons. Sequencing was carried out using sorted CD4+, CD8+, or CD8+CD57+ T cells (not recorded which) from PBMCs. These TCRs come from a human donor with aplastic anemia. Both conserved end residues are trimmed from each CDR3. Each record gives: CDR3 length, J gene, V gene, D gene, CDR3 protein. D genes are given only for firm matches.

cdr3_length: 10; j_call: TRBJ2-7; v_call: TRBV10-3; d_call: NA; cdr3_aa: AISEDSYEQY
cdr3_length: 11; j_call: TRBJ1-1; v_call: TRBV12-3/TRBV12-4; d_call: NA; cdr3_aa: ASSLGIGTEAF
cdr3_length: 12; j_call: TRBJ2-7; v_call: TRBV20-1; d_call: TRBD1; cdr3_aa: SAIPGQGSREQY
cdr3_length: 13; j_call: TRBJ1-3; v_call: TRBV7-2; d_call: NA; cdr3_aa: ASSLAPSSGNTIY
cdr3_length: 13; j_call: TRBJ1-2; v_call: TRBV11-3; d_call: NA; cdr3_aa: ASSEMGFNNYGYT
cdr3_length: 17; j_call: TRBJ1-6; v_call: TRBV4-1; d_call: TRBD1; cdr3_aa: ASSQDRRGQGDYNSPLH
cdr3_length: 12; j_call: TRBJ2-1; v_call: TRBV11-2; d_call: TRBD1; cdr3_aa: ASSSLDRVGEQF
cdr3_length: 13; j_call: TRBJ2-2; v_call: TRBV6-1; d_call: TRBD1; cdr3_aa: ASRVGTGHTGELF
cdr3_length: 16; j_call: TRBJ1-5; v_call: TRBV19; d_call: TRBD1; cdr3_aa: ASSISGIRGQGNQPQH
cdr3_length: 12; j_call: TRBJ1-1; v_call: TRBV7-9; d_call: NA; cdr3_aa: ASSLAPDETEAF
cdr3_length: 12; j_call: TRBJ2-4; v_call: TRBV2; d_call: NA; cdr3_aa: ASSEYGWGNIQY
cdr3_length: 12; j_call: TRBJ1-5; v_call: TRBV10-2; d_call: NA; cdr3_aa: ASSERGNIQPQH
cdr3_length: 11; j_call: TRBJ1-3; v_call: TRBV12-3/TRBV12-4; d_call: NA; cdr3_aa: ASSLGPGNTIY
cdr3_length: 13; j_call: TRBJ2-2; v_call: TRBV24-1; d_call: TRBD1; cdr3_aa: ATSDPRGLGGELF
cdr3_length: 13; j_call: TRBJ1-1; v_call: TRBV6-1; d_call: TRBD1; cdr3_aa: ASLPPGQGNTEAF
cdr3_length: 8; j_call: TRBJ1-2; v_call: TRBV9; d_call: NA; cdr3_aa: ASSPRLYT
cdr3_length: 14; j_call: TRBJ1-1; v_call: TRBV24-1; d_call: TRBD1; cdr3_aa: ATSDLKGQGRTEAF
cdr3_length: 13; j_call: TRBJ2-7; v_call: TRBV7-2; d_call: NA; cdr3_aa: ASSLVGQGTYEQY
cdr3_length: 13; j_call: TRBJ2-5; v_call: TRBV6-4; d_call: TRBD2; cdr3_aa: ATRTSVGRGETQY
cdr3_length: 9; j_call: TRBJ2-1; v_call: TRBV10-3; d_call: NA; cdr3_aa: AIRGDNEQF
cdr3_length: 12; j_call: TRBJ2-3; v_call: TRBV24-1; d_call: NA; cdr3_aa: ATSEVDRSDTHY
cdr3_length: 13; j_call: TRBJ1-1; v_call: TRBV20-1; d_call: NA; cdr3_aa: SATFVGITATEAF
cdr3_length: 14; j_call: TRBJ2-1; v_call: TRBV11-2; d_call: TRBD1; cdr3_aa: ASSPGGIAALNEQF
cdr3_length: 13; j_call: TRBJ1-5; v_call: TRBV19; d_call: NA; cdr3_aa: ASSIGPMTNQPQH
cdr3_length: 12; j_call: TRBJ2-5; v_call: TRBV7-2; d_call: NA; cdr3_aa: ASSPGYLQETQY
cdr3_length: 10; j_call: TRBJ2-3; v_call: TRBV9; d_call: NA; cdr3_aa: ASSVDENTQY
cdr3_length: 9; j_call: TRBJ2-3; v_call: TRBV29-1; d_call: TRBD2; cdr3_aa: SARGEDTQY
cdr3_length: 11; j_call: TRBJ1-2; v_call: TRBV2; d_call: TRBD1; cdr3_aa: ASRKGQGNGYT
cdr3_length: 10; j_call: TRBJ2-4; v_call: TRBV2; d_call: TRBD2; cdr3_aa: ASSGGGSIQY
cdr3_length: 16; j_call: TRBJ1-4; v_call: TRBV5-4; d_call: NA; cdr3_aa: ASSLDRDTFLTSEKLF
cdr3_length: 13; j_call: TRBJ1-1; v_call: TRBV9; d_call: TRBD1; cdr3_aa: ASSVAGRQGTEAF
cdr3_length: 12; j_call: TRBJ1-6; v_call: TRBV20-1; d_call: NA; cdr3_aa: SASSLTGSSPLH
cdr3_length: 13; j_call: TRBJ1-1; v_call: TRBV12-3/TRBV12-4; d_call: NA; cdr3_aa: ASSLGAGVNTEAF
cdr3_length: 11; j_call: TRBJ2-7; v_call: TRBV5-1; d_call: TRBD2; cdr3_aa: ASSSGLAYEQY
cdr3_length: 13; j_call: TRBJ2-7; v_call: TRBV20-1; d_call: NA; cdr3_aa: SAGGQNHGHYEQY
cdr3_length: 11; j_call: TRBJ1-1; v_call: TRBV25-1; d_call: NA; cdr3_aa: ASSGGSGTEAF
cdr3_length: 13; j_call: TRBJ1-4; v_call: TRBV4-1; d_call: NA; cdr3_aa: ASSQGGATNEKLF
cdr3_length: 12; j_call: TRBJ2-3; v_call: TRBV29-1; d_call: NA; cdr3_aa: SVDLRGGTDTQY